The entry below describes one T cell receptor beta chain. The antigen remains undetermined. Here immunoSEQ multiplex PCR was the method, and the copy in TCRdb shows in-frame clones only, minus some. The table records about 22,000 clones, around 67% of them present only once. These data originate in a study of chemoradiotherapy in HPV16-positive cancers. Between the trimmed V and J ends, which lost 9 bases and 5 bases, there was a span of 10 bases. The germline V gene has CDR1 MGHRA and CDR2 YSYEKL. The CDR3 length is 12 residues. Whole-study findings and limits: HPV-specific T cells were functionally defined from only a couple of HPV16-positive patients.

The receptor's source is a human donor with HPV-associated anogenital cancer. This chain links TRBV4-1 with TRBJ1-4, with TRBD1 as a possible D gene (6 bases). This material was obtained from a patient who underwent chemoradiotherapy. In DNA, the CDR3 is TGCGCCAGTGGACAGACAAATGAAAAACTGTTTTTT. Translated, it gives CASGQTNEKLFF.